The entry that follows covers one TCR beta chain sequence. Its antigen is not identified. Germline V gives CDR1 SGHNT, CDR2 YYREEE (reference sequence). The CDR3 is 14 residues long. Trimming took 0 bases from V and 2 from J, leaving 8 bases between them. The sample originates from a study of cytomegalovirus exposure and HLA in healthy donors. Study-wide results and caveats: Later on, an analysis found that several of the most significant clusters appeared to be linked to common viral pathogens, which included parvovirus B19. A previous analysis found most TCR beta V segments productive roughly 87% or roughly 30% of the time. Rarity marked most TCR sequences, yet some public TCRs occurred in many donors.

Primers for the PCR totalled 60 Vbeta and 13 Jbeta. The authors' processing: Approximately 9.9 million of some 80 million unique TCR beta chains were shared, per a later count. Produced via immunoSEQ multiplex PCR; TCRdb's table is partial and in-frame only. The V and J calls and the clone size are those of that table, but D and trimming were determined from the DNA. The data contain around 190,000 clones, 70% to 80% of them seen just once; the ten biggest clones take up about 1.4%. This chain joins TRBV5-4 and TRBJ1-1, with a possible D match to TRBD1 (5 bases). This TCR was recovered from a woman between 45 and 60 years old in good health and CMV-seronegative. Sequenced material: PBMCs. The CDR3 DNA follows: TGTGCCAGCAGCTTGGTACAGGCTAACACTGAAGCTTTCTTT. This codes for CASSLVQANTEAFF.